The entry below gives a single T cell receptor (beta chain) sequence along with its context. Its antigen is as yet unknown. This specimen comes from a study of shared clonotypes between healthy human individuals. Study findings and constraints: Generally, naive subsets came out with larger estimated richness than memory subsets. Among donors, sharing of clonotypes was expected to be affected by sequencing depth.

The ends lost 1 base at V and 1 base at J; junction bases unmatched: 6. The CDR3 length is 16 residues. Germline V gene data show CDR1 as MGHRA and CDR2 as YSYEKL. The authors' processing: ImmunoSEQ only sent back junction sequences with no quality scores, so filtering was done differently. Assay: immunoSEQ multiplex PCR; the TCRdb copy retains only in-frame clones and omits some. The V and J calls and clone size were taken over from that table, and D and trimming were inferred from the DNA. The table has some 1 million clones, roughly 80% seen once. The V and J genes are TRBV4-1 and TRBJ2-5; 7 nucleotides agree with TRBD1. Material: memory CD4+ T cells sorted from blood. The subset was: CD45RA-negative fraction. The sequence derives from a man in his late teens or twenties in good health. In DNA, the CDR3 is TGCGCCAGCAGCCAAGGGGACAGAGGTTCCCAAGAGACCCAGTACTTC. It specifies CASSQGDRGSQETQYF.